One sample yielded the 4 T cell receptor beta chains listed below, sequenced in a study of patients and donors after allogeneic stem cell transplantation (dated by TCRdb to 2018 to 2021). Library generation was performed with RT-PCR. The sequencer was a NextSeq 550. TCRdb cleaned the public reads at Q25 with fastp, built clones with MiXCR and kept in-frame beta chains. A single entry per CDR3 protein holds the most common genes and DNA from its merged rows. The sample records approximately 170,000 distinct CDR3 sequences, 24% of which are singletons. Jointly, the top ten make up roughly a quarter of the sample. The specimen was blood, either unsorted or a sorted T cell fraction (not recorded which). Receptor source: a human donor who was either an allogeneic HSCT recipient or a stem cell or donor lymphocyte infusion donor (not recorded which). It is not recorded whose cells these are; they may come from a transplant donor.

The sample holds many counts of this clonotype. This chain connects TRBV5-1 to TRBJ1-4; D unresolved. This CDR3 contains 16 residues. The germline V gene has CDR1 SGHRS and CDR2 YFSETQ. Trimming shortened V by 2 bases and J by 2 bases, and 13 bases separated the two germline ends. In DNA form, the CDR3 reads TGCGCCAGCAGCTTCTCAGGAGCCTCGACTAATGAAAAACTGTTTTTT. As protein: CASSFSGASTNEKLFF.

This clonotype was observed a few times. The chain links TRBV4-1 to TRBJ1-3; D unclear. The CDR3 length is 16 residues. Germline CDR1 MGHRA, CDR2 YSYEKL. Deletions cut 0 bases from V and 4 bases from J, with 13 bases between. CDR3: CASSQEAGVRGNTIYF. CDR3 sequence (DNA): TGCGCCAGCAGCCAAGAAGCCGGCGTTAGAGGAAACACCATATATTTT.

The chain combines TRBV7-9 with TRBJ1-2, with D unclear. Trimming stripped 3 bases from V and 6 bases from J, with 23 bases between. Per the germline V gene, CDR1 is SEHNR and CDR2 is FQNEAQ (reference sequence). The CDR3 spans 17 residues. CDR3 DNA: TGTGCCAGCAGCTTCTGGATACGCGCCCTGGGTGAAGATGGCTACACCTTC. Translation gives CASSFWIRALGEDGYTF.

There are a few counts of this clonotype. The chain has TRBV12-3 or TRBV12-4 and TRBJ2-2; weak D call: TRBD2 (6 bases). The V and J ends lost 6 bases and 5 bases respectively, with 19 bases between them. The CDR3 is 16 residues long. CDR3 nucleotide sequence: TGTGCCAGCAGCAGCCCCCCGGGACTCCTTACCGGGGAGCTGTTTTTT. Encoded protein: CASSSPPGLLTGELFF.